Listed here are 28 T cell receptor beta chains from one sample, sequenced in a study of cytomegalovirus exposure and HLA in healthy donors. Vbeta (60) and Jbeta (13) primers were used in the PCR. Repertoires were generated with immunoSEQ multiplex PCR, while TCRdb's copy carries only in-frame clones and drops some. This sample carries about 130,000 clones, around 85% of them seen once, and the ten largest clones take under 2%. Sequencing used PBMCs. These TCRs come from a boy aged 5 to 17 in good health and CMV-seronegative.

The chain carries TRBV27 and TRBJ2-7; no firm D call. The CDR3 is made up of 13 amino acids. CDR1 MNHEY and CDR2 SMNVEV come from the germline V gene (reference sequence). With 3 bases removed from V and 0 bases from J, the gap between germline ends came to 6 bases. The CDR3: CASSLTVSYEQYF. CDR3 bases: TGTGCCAGCAGTTTGACTGTCTCCTACGAGCAGTACTTC.

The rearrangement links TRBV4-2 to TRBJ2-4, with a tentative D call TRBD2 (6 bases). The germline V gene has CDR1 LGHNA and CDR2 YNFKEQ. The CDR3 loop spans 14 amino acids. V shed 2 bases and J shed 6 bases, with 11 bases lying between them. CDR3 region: CASSQRSGPNIQYF. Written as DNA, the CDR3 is TGTGCCAGCAGCCAACGGAGCGGGCCAAACATTCAGTACTTC.

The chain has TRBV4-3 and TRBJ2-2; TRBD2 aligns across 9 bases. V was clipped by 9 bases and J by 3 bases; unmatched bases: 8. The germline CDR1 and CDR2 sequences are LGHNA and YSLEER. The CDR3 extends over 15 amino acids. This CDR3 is CASSGTSRYTGELFF. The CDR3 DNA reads TGCGCCAGTTCAGGGACTAGCCGGTACACCGGGGAGCTGTTTTTT.

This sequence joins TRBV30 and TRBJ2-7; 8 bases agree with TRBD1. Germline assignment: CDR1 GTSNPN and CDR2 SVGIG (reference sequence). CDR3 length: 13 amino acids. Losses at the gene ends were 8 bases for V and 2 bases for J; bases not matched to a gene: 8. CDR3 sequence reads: CATVGQGTYEQYF. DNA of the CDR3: TGTGCCACTGTTGGACAGGGAACCTACGAGCAGTACTTC.

CDR3 protein: CASSFITGSGELFF. CDR3 sequence (DNA): TGTGCCAGCAGTTTCATTACAGGGTCCGGGGAGCTGTTTTTT. This chain links TRBV6-5 with TRBJ2-2; perhaps TRBD1 as D (6 bases). This CDR3 is 14 amino acids long. Deletions cut 4 bases from V and 6 bases from J, with 12 bases between. The germline CDR1 and CDR2 sequences are MNHEY and SVGAGI.

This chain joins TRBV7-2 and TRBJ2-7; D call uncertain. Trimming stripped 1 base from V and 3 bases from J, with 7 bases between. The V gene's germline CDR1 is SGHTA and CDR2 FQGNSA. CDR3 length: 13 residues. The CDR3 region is CASSLGHLYEQYF. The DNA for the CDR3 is TGTGCCAGCAGCTTAGGACACCTCTACGAGCAGTACTTC.

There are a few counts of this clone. This CDR3 is CSARVNEKLFF. CDR3 coding DNA: TGCAGCGCCCGGGTTAATGAAAAACTGTTTTTT. This sequence joins TRBV29-1 and TRBJ1-4; D is unclear. V lost 7 bases, J lost 4 bases, and 7 bases lay in between. CDR1 SQVTM and CDR2 ANQGSEA come from the germline V gene. The CDR3 length is 11 residues.

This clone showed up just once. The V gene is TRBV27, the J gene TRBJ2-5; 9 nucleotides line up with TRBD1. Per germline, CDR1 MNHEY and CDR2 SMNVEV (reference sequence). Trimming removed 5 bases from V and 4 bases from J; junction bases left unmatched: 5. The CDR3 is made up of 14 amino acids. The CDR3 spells CASSPRQGGETQYF. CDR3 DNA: TGTGCCAGCAGTCCTCGACAGGGGGGAGAGACCCAGTACTTC.

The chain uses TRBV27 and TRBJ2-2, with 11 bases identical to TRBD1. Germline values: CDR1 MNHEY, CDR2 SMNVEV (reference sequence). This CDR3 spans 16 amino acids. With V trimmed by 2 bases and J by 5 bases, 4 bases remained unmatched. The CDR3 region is CASSLGGTGGTGELFF. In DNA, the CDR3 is TGTGCCAGCAGTTTAGGGGGGACAGGGGGGACCGGGGAGCTGTTTTTT.

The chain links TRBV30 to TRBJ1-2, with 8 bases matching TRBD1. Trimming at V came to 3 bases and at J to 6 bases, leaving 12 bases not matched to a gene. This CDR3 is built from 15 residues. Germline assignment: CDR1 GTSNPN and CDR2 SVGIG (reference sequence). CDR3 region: CAWRDTSGGLDGYTF. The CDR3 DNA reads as TGTGCCTGGAGGGACACTTCAGGGGGCTTGGATGGCTACACCTTC.

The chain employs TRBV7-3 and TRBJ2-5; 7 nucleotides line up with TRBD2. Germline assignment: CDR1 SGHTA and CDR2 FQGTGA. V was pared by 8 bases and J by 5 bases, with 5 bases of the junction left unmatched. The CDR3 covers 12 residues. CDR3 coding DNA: TGTGCCAGCGGGAGGGTGGGGGAGACCCAGTACTTC. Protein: CASGRVGETQYF. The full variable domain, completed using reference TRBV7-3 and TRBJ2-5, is GAGVSQTPSNKVTEKGKYVELRCDPISGHTALYWYRQSLGQGPEFLIYFQGTGAADDSGLPNDRFFAVRPEGSVSTLKIQRTERGDSAVYLCASGRVGETQYFGPGTRLLVL.

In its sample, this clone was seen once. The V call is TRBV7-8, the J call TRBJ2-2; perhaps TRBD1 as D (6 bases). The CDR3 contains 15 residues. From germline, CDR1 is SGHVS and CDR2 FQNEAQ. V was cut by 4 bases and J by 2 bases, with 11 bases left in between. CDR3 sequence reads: CASSYLRGNTGELFF. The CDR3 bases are TGTGCCAGCAGCTACCTCAGGGGCAACACCGGGGAGCTGTTTTTT.

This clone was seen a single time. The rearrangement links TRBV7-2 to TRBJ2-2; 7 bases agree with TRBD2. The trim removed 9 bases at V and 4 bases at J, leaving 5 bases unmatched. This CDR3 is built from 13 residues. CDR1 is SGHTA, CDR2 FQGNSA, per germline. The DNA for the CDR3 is TGTGCCAGAGAGCGGGGCCCCACCGGGGAGCTGTTTTTT. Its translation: CARERGPTGELFF.

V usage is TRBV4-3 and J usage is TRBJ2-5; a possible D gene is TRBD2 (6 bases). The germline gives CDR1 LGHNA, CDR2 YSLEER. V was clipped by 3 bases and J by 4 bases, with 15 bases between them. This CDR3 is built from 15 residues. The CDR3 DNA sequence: TGCGCCAGCAGCCATGAGCGGGCCAAGGGAGAGACCCAGTACTTC. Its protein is CASSHERAKGETQYF.

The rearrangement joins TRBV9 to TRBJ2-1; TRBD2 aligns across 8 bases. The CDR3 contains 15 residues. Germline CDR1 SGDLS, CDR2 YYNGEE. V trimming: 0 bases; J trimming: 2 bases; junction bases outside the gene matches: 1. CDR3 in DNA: TGTGCCAGCAGCGTAGAGCGGGAGACCTACAATGAGCAGTTCTTC. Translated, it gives CASSVERETYNEQFF.

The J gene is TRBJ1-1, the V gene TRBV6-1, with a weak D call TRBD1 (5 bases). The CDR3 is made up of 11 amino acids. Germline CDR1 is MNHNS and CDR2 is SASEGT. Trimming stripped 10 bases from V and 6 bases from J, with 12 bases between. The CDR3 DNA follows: TGTGCCATCCCGGGGGGGGCTGAAGCTTTCTTT. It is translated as CAIPGGAEAFF.

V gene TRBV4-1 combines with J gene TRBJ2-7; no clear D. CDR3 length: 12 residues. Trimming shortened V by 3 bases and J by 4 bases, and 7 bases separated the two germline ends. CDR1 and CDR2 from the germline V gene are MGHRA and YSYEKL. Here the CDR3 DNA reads TGCGCCAGCAGCCACCTAAATTACGAGCAGTACTTC. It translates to CASSHLNYEQYF.

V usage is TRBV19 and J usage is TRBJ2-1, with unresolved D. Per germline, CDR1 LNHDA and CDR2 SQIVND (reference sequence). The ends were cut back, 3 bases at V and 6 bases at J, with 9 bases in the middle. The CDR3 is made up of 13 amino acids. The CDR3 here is CASSILSLNEQFF. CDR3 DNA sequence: TGTGCCAGTAGTATCTTATCCCTCAATGAGCAGTTCTTC.

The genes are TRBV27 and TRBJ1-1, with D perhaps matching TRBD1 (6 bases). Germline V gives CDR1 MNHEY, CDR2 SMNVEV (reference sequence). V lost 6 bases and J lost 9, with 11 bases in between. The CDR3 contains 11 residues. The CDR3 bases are TGTGCCAGCAGACGGGGGGGCAAAGCTTTCTTT. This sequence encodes CASRRGGKAFF.

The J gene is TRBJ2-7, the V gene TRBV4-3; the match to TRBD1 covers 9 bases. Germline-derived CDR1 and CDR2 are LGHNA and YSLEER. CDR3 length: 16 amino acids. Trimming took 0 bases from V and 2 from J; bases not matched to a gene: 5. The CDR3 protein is CASSQEARDRAYEQYF. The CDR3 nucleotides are TGCGCCAGCAGCCAAGAGGCCCGGGACAGGGCCTACGAGCAGTACTTC.

The CDR3 sequence: CASSEVSGIYGYTF. CDR3 DNA: TGTGCCAGCAGTGAGGTTTCAGGGATCTATGGCTACACCTTC. This sequence joins TRBV6-1 and TRBJ1-2; D is perhaps TRBD1 (5 bases). The V end lost 3 bases, the J end lost 4 bases, and 12 bases lay between the germline ends. CDR1 is MNHNS and CDR2 is SASEGT in the germline V gene. The CDR3 totals 14 residues.

DNA for the CDR3: TGTGCCAGCAGCTTATCTACCATCGGACAGGATACTTACGGGGAGCTGTTTTTT. It yields the protein CASSLSTIGQDTYGELFF. This sequence joins TRBV7-8 and TRBJ2-2; 7 positions agree with TRBD1. V lost 2 bases, J lost 7 bases, and 16 bases stayed unmatched. Germline loops: CDR1 SGHVS, CDR2 FQNEAQ. This CDR3 region has 18 residues.

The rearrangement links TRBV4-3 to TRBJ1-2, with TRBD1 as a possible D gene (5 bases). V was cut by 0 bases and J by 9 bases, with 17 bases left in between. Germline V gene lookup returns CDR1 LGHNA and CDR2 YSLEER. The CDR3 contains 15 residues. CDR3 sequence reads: CASSQEILDILSYTF. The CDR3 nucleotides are TGCGCCAGCAGCCAAGAGATTCTGGACATTTTAAGCTACACCTTC.

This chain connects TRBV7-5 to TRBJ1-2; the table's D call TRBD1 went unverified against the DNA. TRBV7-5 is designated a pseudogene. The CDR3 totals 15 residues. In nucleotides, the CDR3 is TGTGTCAGAAGCCCACAGGGGGCGGAGAAGTATGGCTACACCTTC. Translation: CVRSPQGAEKYGYTF.

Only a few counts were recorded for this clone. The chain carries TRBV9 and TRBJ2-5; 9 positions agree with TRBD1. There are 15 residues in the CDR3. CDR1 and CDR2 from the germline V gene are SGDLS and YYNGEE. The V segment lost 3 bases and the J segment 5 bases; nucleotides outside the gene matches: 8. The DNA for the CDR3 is TGTGCCAGCAGCGGGACACAGGGGGCTGGGGAGACCCAGTACTTC. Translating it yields CASSGTQGAGETQYF.

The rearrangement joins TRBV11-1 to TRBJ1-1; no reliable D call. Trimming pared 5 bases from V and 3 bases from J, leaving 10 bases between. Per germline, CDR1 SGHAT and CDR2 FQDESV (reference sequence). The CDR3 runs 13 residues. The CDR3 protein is CASSPRGDTEAFF. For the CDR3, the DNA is TGTGCCAGCAGCCCCCGGGGTGACACTGAAGCTTTCTTT. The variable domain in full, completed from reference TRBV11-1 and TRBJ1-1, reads EAEVAQSPRYKITEKSQAVAFWCDPISGHATLYWYRQILGQGPELLVQFQDESVVDDSQLPKDRFSAERLKGVDSTLKIQPAELGDSAMYLCASSPRGDTEAFFGQGTRLTVV.

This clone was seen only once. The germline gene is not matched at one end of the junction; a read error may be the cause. The CDR3 spells CAISDGSGGTEAFF. DNA for the CDR3: TGTGCCATCAGTGACGGGTCGGGGGGAACTGAAGCTTTCTTT. The V and J genes are TRBV6-1 and TRBJ1-1; maybe TRBD1 (5 bases). CDR3 length: 14 amino acids. The germline CDR1 and CDR2 sequences are MNHNS and SASEGT.

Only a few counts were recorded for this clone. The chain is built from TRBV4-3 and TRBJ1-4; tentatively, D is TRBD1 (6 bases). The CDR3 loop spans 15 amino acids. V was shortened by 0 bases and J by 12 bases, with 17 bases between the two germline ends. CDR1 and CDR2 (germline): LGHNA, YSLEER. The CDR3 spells CASSQENRANVELFF. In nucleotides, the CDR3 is TGCGCCAGCAGCCAAGAAAACAGGGCGAACGTGGAACTGTTTTTT.